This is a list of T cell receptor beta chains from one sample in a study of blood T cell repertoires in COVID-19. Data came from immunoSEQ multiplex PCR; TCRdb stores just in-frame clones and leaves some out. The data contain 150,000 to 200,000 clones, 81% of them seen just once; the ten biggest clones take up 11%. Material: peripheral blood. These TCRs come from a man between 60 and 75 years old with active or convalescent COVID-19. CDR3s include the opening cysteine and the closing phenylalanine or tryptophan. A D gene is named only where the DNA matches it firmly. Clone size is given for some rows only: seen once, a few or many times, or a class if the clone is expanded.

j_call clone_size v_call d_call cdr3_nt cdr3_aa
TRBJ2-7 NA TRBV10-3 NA TGTGCCATCCGGTCCGGAGGGTACGAGCAGTACTTC CAIRSGGYEQYF
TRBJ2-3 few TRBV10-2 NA TGCGCCACCCAGGACGGGAGTACCCCAGATACGCAGTATTTT CATQDGSTPDTQYF
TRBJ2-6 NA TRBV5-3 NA TGTGCCAGAAGCCCTGGAGGGTCCGGGGCCAACGTCCTGACTTTC CARSPGGSGANVLTF
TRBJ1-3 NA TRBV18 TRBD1 TGTGCCAGCTCAACACGGACAGGGGTCGTCTACTCTGGAAACACCATATATTTT CASSTRTGVVYSGNTIYF
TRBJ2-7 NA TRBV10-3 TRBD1 TGTGCCATCAGTGATGGGACAGGGCCCTACGAGCAGTACTTC CAISDGTGPYEQYF
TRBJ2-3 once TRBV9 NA TGTGCCAGCAGCGTCTTTGGCACAGATACGCAGTATTTT CASSVFGTDTQYF
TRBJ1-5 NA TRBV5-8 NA TGTGCCAGCAGCTCGCTGCAGGGGTTGAGCAATCAGCCCCAGCATTTT CASSSLQGLSNQPQHF
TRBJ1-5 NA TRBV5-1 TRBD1 TGCGCCAGCAGCCCGGGACAGGGGATGAGAGAGCCCCAGCATTTT CASSPGQGMREPQHF
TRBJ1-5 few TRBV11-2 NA TGTGCCAGCAGCCTCCTCAGGGGTCAGCCCCAGCATTTT CASSLLRGQPQHF
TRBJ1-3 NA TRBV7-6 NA TGTGCCAGCAGCTTCGAGGCAGGAAACACCATATATTTT CASSFEAGNTIYF
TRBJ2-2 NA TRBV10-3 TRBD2 TGTGCCATCAGTGGCCGAAGCGGGGGGAAGTCCGGGGAGCTGTTTTTT CAISGRSGGKSGELFF
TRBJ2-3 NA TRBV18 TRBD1 TGTGCCAGCTCAGCGGGGACAGGAGAGTTCACAGATACGCAGTATTTT CASSAGTGEFTDTQYF
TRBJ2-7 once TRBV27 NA TGTGCCAGCAGTCCCCTGACAGCCCCCTACGAGCAGTACTTC CASSPLTAPYEQYF
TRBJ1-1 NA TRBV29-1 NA TGCAGCGTTGGAAACCAGGGAGGGACTGAAGCTTTCTTT CSVGNQGGTEAFF
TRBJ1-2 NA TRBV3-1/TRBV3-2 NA TGTGCCAGCAGCGCAAGAATGAGGGGAGGTGGCTACACCTTC CASSARMRGGGYTF
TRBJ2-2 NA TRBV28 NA TGTGCCAGCAAGGGGTTCGGGGAGCTGTTTTTT CASKGFGELFF
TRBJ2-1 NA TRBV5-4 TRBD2 TGTGCCAGCAGCTTGGCAGCGAGAGCGGGGAGCAATGAGCAGTTCTTC CASSLAARAGSNEQFF
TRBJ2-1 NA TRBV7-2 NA TGTGCCAGCAGCTTAGCCCGGGACTCCTACAATGAGCAGTTCTTC CASSLARDSYNEQFF
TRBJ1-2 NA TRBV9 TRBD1 TGTGCCAGCAGCCAGGACAGGGGGTATGGCTACACCTTC CASSQDRGYGYTF
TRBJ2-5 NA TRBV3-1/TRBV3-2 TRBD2 TGTGCCAGCAGCCAGCGGGAGCAAGAGACCCAGTACTTC CASSQREQETQYF
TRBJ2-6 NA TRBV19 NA TGTGCCAGTAGCCCTCTTACTGGGGCCAACGTCCTGACTTTC CASSPLTGANVLTF
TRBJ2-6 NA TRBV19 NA TGTGCCAGTAGTATTGGACACAAAGTCTCTGGGGCCAACGTCCTGACTTTC CASSIGHKVSGANVLTF
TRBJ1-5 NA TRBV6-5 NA TGTGCCAGCACCTCAGGGTACAGTCACAATCAGCCCCAGCATTTT CASTSGYSHNQPQHF
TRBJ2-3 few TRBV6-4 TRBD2 TGTGCCAGCAGTGATTTAGCGGGGGGCACAGATACGCAGTATTTT CASSDLAGGTDTQYF
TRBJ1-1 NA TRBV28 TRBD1 TGTGCCAGCAGCCGTCCAGGGGGTAGGAACACTGAAGCTTTCTTT CASSRPGGRNTEAFF
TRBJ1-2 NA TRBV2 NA TGTGCCAGCAAATCCGGGACATCTAACTATGGCTACACCTTC CASKSGTSNYGYTF
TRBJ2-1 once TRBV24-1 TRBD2 TGTGCCACCAGTGATTTAAAAGGGACTAGCGCCTACAATGAGCAGTTCTTC CATSDLKGTSAYNEQFF
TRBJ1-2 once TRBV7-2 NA TGTGCCAGCAGCTTAGGGGGCACCTATGGCTACACCTTC CASSLGGTYGYTF
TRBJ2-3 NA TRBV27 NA TGTGCCAGCAGTCCCAGCCGGGACATCTCGCCTGATACGCAGTATTTT CASSPSRDISPDTQYF
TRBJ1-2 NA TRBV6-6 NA TGTGCCAGCAGCCTCCTTATCCTATACGGCTACACCTTC CASSLLILYGYTF
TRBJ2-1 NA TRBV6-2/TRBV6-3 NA TGTGCCAGCAGTTACACTATGGTCCAGAGCTCCTACAATGAGCAGTTCTTC CASSYTMVQSSYNEQFF
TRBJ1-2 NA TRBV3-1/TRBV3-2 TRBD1 TGTGCCAGCAGCCAGCTCCCGGGACAGGGGGACTATGGCTACACCTTC CASSQLPGQGDYGYTF
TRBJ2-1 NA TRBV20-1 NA TGCAGTGCTTCCGAGAGCAATGAGCAGTTCTTC CSASESNEQFF
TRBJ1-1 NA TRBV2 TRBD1 TGTGCCAGCAGGGGACAGGGGAACACTGAAGCTTTCTTT CASRGQGNTEAFF
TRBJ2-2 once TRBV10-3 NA TGTGCCATCAGTCTTGACAGATTGAACACCGGGGAGCTGTTTTTT CAISLDRLNTGELFF
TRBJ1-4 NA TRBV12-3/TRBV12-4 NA TGTGCCAGCAGTCCACGGGGTGGTGAAAAACTGTTTTTT CASSPRGGEKLFF
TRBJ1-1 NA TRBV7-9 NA TGTGCCAGCAGACCAGGGCCTAACACTGAAGCTTTCTTT CASRPGPNTEAFF
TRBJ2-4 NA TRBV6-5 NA TGTGCCAGCAGTTACTCTGGGGGCCTCGGGAACATTCAGTACTTC CASSYSGGLGNIQYF
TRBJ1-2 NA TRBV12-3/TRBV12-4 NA TGTGCCAGCAGTTATCAGGGGAGGGATGGCTACACCTTC CASSYQGRDGYTF
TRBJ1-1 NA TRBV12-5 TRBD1 TGTGCTAGTGGAAAAGACAGGGGTGAGACTGAAGCTTTCTTT CASGKDRGETEAFF
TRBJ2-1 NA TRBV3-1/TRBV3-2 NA TGTGCCAGCAGCCACAGCCCCGGGACTGCCACCTACAATGAGCAGTTCTTC CASSHSPGTATYNEQFF
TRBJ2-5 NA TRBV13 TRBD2 TGTGCCAGCAGCCATACTAGCGGGGGGCCCGAAGAGACCCAGTACTTC CASSHTSGGPEETQYF
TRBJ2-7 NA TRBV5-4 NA TGTGCCAGCAGCTTGGCCGCAGGGCCCTACGAGCAGTACTTC CASSLAAGPYEQYF
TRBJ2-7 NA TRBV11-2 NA TGTGCCAGCAGCTTAAGTCCCCCAGGGCAGGTCAGAGACGAGCAGTACTTC CASSLSPPGQVRDEQYF
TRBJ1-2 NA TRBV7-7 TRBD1 TGTGCCAGCACTTTCAGACAGGGAAGAAGGTATGGCTACACCTTC CASTFRQGRRYGYTF
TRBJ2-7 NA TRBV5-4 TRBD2 TGTGCCAGCAGCCTAGCGGGACAGACCTCCTACGAGCAGTACTTC CASSLAGQTSYEQYF
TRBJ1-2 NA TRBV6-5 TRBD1 TGTGCCAGCAGAACGGGACAGGGGGGAAACTATGGCTACACCTTC CASRTGQGGNYGYTF
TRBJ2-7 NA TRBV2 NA TGTGCCAGCAGTGAAATTGAGGGCTACGAGCAGTACTTC CASSEIEGYEQYF
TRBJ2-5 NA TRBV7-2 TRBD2 TGTGCCAGCAGACGGGGACTAGCGGGAGGCCAGGGAGAGACCCAGTACTTC CASRRGLAGGQGETQYF
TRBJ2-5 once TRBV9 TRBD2 TGTGCCAGCGGCCGGGAGGTGCAAGAGACCCAGTACTTC CASGREVQETQYF
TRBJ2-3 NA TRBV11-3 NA TGTGCCAGCGGATCAGGGGAGTGGTCAGATACGCAGTATTTT CASGSGEWSDTQYF
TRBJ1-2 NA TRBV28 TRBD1 TGTGCCAGCAGTATCCCCGGGACAGGGACCTATGGCTACACCTTC CASSIPGTGTYGYTF
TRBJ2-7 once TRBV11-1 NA TGTGCCAGCAGTCTAGGTTCCTTACTCTACGAGCAGTACTTC CASSLGSLLYEQYF
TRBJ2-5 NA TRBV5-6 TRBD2 TGTGCCAGCAGGTTCGGGGGGGAGACCCAGTACTTC CASRFGGETQYF
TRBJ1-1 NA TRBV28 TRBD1 TGTGCCAGCAGTCCAACCGGGACAGGGAGCGCTTTCTTT CASSPTGTGSAFF
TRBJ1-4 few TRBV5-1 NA TGCGCCAGCAGCTTCACAGGGAAACCTAATGAAAAACTGTTTTTT CASSFTGKPNEKLFF
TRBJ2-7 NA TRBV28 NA TGTGCCAGCAGTTTCGGCAGGGGCTACGAGCAGTACTTC CASSFGRGYEQYF
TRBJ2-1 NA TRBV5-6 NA TGTGCCAGCAGCATATCTAGGAACTACAATGAGCAGTTCTTC CASSISRNYNEQFF
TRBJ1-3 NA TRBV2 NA TGTGCCAGCAGTGAAGCGCCAGTCTCTGGAAACACCATATATTTT CASSEAPVSGNTIYF